This passage covers 26 T cell receptor beta chains from one sample sequenced in a study of shared clonotypes between healthy human individuals. Sequenced by immunoSEQ multiplex PCR; TCRdb stores in-frame clones only, minus some. The sample holds hundreds of thousands of clones, 95% to 96% seen once. Naive CD8 cells lacked CD45RO and underwent positive selection for CCR7, leaving out terminally differentiated effector memory CD45RA+ cells. The sequenced material came from naive CD8+ T cells sorted from blood. These TCRs come from a woman aged 30 to 39 in good health.

This rearrangement joins TRBV2 to TRBJ2-1, with 14 bases identical to TRBD2. Germline-derived CDR1 and CDR2 are SNHLY and FYNNEI. Trimming at V came to 10 bases and at J to 7 bases, leaving 6 bases not matched to a gene. The CDR3 consists of 14 residues. CDR3 nucleotides: TGTGCCAACCACGGGACTAGCGGGAGTAATGAGCAGTTCTTC. This gives the protein CANHGTSGSNEQFF.

The gene calls are TRBV28 and TRBJ2-3; D gene unclear. Germline lookup yields CDR1 MDHEN and CDR2 SYDVKM. The CDR3 spans 13 residues. The V gene lost 3 bases and the J gene lost 2 bases, with 6 bases spanning the gap. The CDR3 DNA sequence: TGTGCCAGCAGTTTCCGATTCACAGATACGCAGTATTTT. Amino acids: CASSFRFTDTQYF.

Regarding this clone: Additional DNA sequences in this sample encode the identical CDR3. This rearrangement joins TRBV28 to TRBJ1-1; D remains ambiguous. The CDR3 runs to 13 residues. In germline, CDR1 is MDHEN, CDR2 SYDVKM. Trimming removed 3 bases from V and 3 bases from J, with 8 bases in between. The chain's CDR3 is CASSLLWDTEAFF. The CDR3 coding sequence is TGTGCCAGCAGTTTGTTATGGGACACTGAAGCTTTCTTT.

The chain recombines TRBV19 with TRBJ2-7; D possibly matches TRBD1 or TRBD2 (6 bases each). Germline CDR1 is LNHDA and CDR2 is SQIVND (reference sequence). The CDR3 spans 15 residues. V lost 6 bases, J lost 1 base, and 16 bases lay in between. The CDR3 nucleotides read TGTGCCAGTAGACCCCGCGGGACATCATCCTACGAGCAGTACTTC. It specifies CASRPRGTSSYEQYF.

This CDR3 reads CASSEPRTGYGSYGYTF. The DNA of the CDR3 is TGTGCCAGCAGTGAACCCCGAACAGGGTACGGATCCTATGGCTACACCTTC. The chain links TRBV2 to TRBJ1-2; tentatively, D is TRBD1 (6 bases). This CDR3 is 17 amino acids long. V dropped 2 bases and J dropped 4 bases, with 20 bases sitting between them. Looked up from germline, CDR1 is SNHLY and CDR2 is FYNNEI.

The chain links TRBV7-8 to TRBJ2-2; 9 bases map to TRBD1. The germline V gene has CDR1 SGHVS and CDR2 FQNEAQ. The CDR3 loop spans 16 amino acids. J lost 2 bases, V lost 8 bases, and 9 bases had no gene match. The CDR3 spells CASEGDTGGNTGELFF. The CDR3 region has the DNA TGTGCCAGCGAGGGGGATACAGGGGGCAACACCGGGGAGCTGTTTTTT.

The CDR3 sequence: CASSLASGASYEQYF. The CDR3 DNA reads as TGTGCCAGCAGCTTAGCTAGCGGGGCTTCCTACGAGCAGTACTTC. V gene TRBV7-9 combines with J gene TRBJ2-7, with TRBD2 identical over 8 bases. Germline V gives CDR1 SEHNR, CDR2 FQNEAQ (reference sequence). The V and J ends lost 0 bases and 1 base, in that order; junction bases with no gene match: 2. This CDR3 is 15 amino acids long. The whole variable domain, filled in from reference TRBV7-9 and TRBJ2-7, reads DTGVSQNPRHKITKRGQNVTFRCDPISEHNRLYWYRQTLGQGPEFLTYFQNEAQLEKSRLLSDRFSAERPKGSFSTLEIQRTEQGDSAMYLCASSLASGASYEQYFGPGTRLTVT.

This rearrangement joins TRBV28 to TRBJ2-3, with a tentative D call TRBD1 (8 bases). The CDR3 loop spans 15 amino acids. Germline values: CDR1 MDHEN, CDR2 SYDVKM. The germline V and J ends were trimmed by 6 bases and 4 bases, with 17 bases remaining between them. CDR3 loop: CASRQTGGGADTQYF. The CDR3 nucleotides read TGTGCCAGCAGGCAAACAGGGGGGGGAGCAGATACGCAGTATTTT. Together with reference TRBV28 and TRBJ2-3, the CDR3 gives the full variable domain: DVKVTQSSRYLVKRTGEKVFLECVQDMDHENMFWYRQDPGLGLRLIYFSYDVKMKEKGDIPEGYSVSREKKERFSLILESASTNQTSMYLCASRQTGGGADTQYFGPGTRLTVL.

The V call is TRBV13, the J call TRBJ1-6; no clear D. This CDR3 is built from 13 residues. In germline, CDR1 is PRHDT, CDR2 FYEKMQ (reference sequence). Trimming cost V 2 bases and J 6 bases, with 5 bases left between them. CDR3 DNA: TGTGCCAGCAGCTTACAACTTAATTCACCCCTCCACTTT. Translated: CASSLQLNSPLHF.

The gene calls are TRBV6-4 and TRBJ1-1, with 9 bases fitting TRBD1. Unmatched junction bases numbered 3, after V lost 6 bases and J lost 4 bases. The CDR3 runs 13 residues. CDR1 MRHNA and CDR2 SNTAGT come from the germline V gene. In nucleotides, the CDR3 is TGTGCCAGCAGGGGACAGGGAGGCACTGAAGCTTTCTTT. This codes for CASRGQGGTEAFF.

The chain recombines TRBV19 with TRBJ2-3; TRBD2 might be the D (7 bases). This CDR3 contains 16 residues. CDR1 and CDR2 (germline): LNHDA, SQIVND (reference sequence). V lost 3 bases, J lost 2 bases, and 15 bases lay in between. The CDR3: CASSIMAGANTDTQYF. The CDR3 bases are TGTGCCAGTAGTATTATGGCGGGGGCAAACACAGATACGCAGTATTTT.

The chain has TRBV2 and TRBJ1-5; D is unresolved. The V gene lost 5 bases and the J gene lost 5 bases, with 16 bases spanning the gap. In germline, CDR1 is SNHLY, CDR2 FYNNEI. There are 15 residues in the CDR3. CDR3 DNA: TGTGCCAGCAGTCCAATTGGGTCGGTATATCAGCCCCAGCATTTT. Amino acids: CASSPIGSVYQPQHF.

This chain connects TRBV9 to TRBJ2-3, with D uncertain. The CDR3 is made up of 15 amino acids. V shed 7 bases and J shed 0 bases, with 15 bases lying between them. Germline values: CDR1 SGDLS, CDR2 YYNGEE. The CDR3 DNA is TGTGCCAGCGGCCCCTTTTTCCTTAGCACAGATACGCAGTATTTT. Amino acids: CASGPFFLSTDTQYF.

The V gene is TRBV28, the J gene TRBJ2-7; D call uncertain. The CDR3 is 13 amino acids. V lost 5 bases to trimming and J lost 2 bases, with 10 bases between them. Per germline, CDR1 MDHEN and CDR2 SYDVKM. The CDR3 here is CASSDNTAYEQYF. The CDR3 DNA reads as TGTGCCAGCAGTGATAATACTGCCTACGAGCAGTACTTC.

This sequence joins TRBV6-6 and TRBJ2-5; either TRBD1 or TRBD2 may fit D (6 bases each). Trimming took off 4 bases at V and 5 bases at J, with 14 bases between the two ends. Germline V gene data show CDR1 as MNHNY and CDR2 as SVGAGI (reference sequence). The CDR3 runs 14 residues. CDR3 amino acids: CASSFLGGLETQYF. In DNA, the CDR3 is TGTGCCAGCAGTTTTCTGGGGGGCTTGGAGACCCAGTACTTC.

This clone was detected once. The rearrangement uses TRBV27 and TRBJ2-1, with TRBD2 matching over 7 bases. Unmatched junction bases numbered 11, after V lost 5 bases and J lost 4 bases. The CDR3 is 16 amino acids. Per germline, CDR1 MNHEY and CDR2 SMNVEV (reference sequence). CDR3 coding DNA: TGTGCCAGCAGTCCCCAGGCGGGAGCTTCTTACAATGAGCAGTTCTTC. Protein: CASSPQAGASYNEQFF.

The chain is built from TRBV27 and TRBJ2-7; possible D gene TRBD2, 5 bases. The V end was cut by 3 bases, the J end by 5 bases, with 14 bases between. This CDR3 region has 14 residues. Germline V CDR1 and CDR2: MNHEY, SMNVEV (reference sequence). DNA for the CDR3: TGTGCCAGCAGTTTTTCTAATAGCGCGGACGAGCAGTACTTC. This translates into CASSFSNSADEQYF.

This chain joins TRBV28 and TRBJ2-3; unclear D gene. V was cut by 5 bases and J by 2 bases, with 5 bases left in between. Germline CDR1 reads MDHEN; CDR2 reads SYDVKM. This CDR3 spans 12 amino acids. CDR3 bases: TGTGCCAGCAGTCGGTACACAGATACGCAGTATTTT. Encoded protein: CASSRYTDTQYF.

This sequence joins TRBV29-1 and TRBJ2-3; 9 nucleotides align to TRBD1. This CDR3 has 14 residues. Germline values: CDR1 SQVTM, CDR2 ANQGSEA. V shed 5 bases, J shed 1 base, and the junction held 4 bases outside the gene matches. This CDR3 reads CSVSGTGRTDTQYF. The CDR3 coding sequence is TGCAGCGTTTCCGGGACAGGGCGCACAGATACGCAGTATTTT.

This chain joins TRBV6-5 and TRBJ2-4; the D gene is possibly TRBD1 (6 bases). CDR1 is MNHEY, CDR2 SVGAGI, per germline. Trimming pared 6 bases from V and 3 bases from J, leaving 12 bases between. This CDR3 spans 14 amino acids. This chain's CDR3 is CASSLGANKNIQYF. The CDR3 nucleotides are TGTGCCAGCAGCTTGGGGGCCAACAAAAACATTCAGTACTTC.

The rearrangement joins TRBV28 to TRBJ2-7; TRBD2 matches at 10 bases. Germline CDR1 MDHEN, CDR2 SYDVKM. The V segment lost 6 bases and the J segment 1 base; nucleotides outside the gene matches: 6. This CDR3 contains 15 residues. The CDR3 spells CASRSGTSVSYEQYF. The CDR3 nucleotides are TGTGCCAGCAGGTCCGGGACTAGCGTTTCCTACGAGCAGTACTTC.

The chain employs TRBV5-6 and TRBJ1-1, with unresolved D. Trimming took 2 bases from V and 8 from J, leaving 16 bases between them. The length of the CDR3 is 14 residues. Germline CDR1 and CDR2: SGHDT and YYEEEE. The CDR3 sequence is CASSFGVSLTEAFF. CDR3 in DNA: TGTGCCAGCAGCTTTGGGGTGTCTCTGACAGAAGCTTTCTTT.

The chain is built from TRBV5-1 and TRBJ2-1; D not certain. Germline assignment: CDR1 SGHRS and CDR2 YFSETQ. The CDR3 is 15 residues long. Trimming took 4 bases from V and 8 from J, leaving 19 bases between them. CDR3 sequence reads: CASSPEFFPADEQFF. In DNA form, the CDR3 reads TGCGCCAGCAGCCCTGAATTCTTCCCAGCCGATGAGCAGTTCTTC.

This chain uses TRBV11-3 with TRBJ2-1, with 8 bases fitting TRBD2. Germline CDR1 reads SGHNT; CDR2 reads YENEEA. This CDR3 has 15 amino acids. V shed 1 base and J 5 bases; nucleotides not matched to a gene: 4. CDR3 protein: CASSLAAGVHNEQFF. The CDR3 DNA follows: TGTGCCAGCAGCTTAGCAGCGGGAGTCCACAATGAGCAGTTCTTC.

V and J are TRBV5-1 and TRBJ1-1; D gene unclear. Germline V lookup: CDR1 SGHRS, CDR2 YFSETQ. The ends were cut back, 3 bases at V and 1 base at J, with 10 bases in the middle. This CDR3 is built from 14 residues. In DNA, the CDR3 is TGCGCCAGCAGCTGGGCACTGGCGAACACTGAAGCTTTCTTT. Encoded protein: CASSWALANTEAFF.

V gene TRBV2 combines with J gene TRBJ2-5; TRBD1 might be the D (5 bases). Between the trimmed V and J ends, which lost 7 bases and 7 bases, there was a span of 13 bases. The CDR3 extends over 12 amino acids. Per germline, CDR1 SNHLY and CDR2 FYNNEI. The CDR3 sequence is CASTTGETTQYF. The CDR3 DNA sequence: TGTGCCAGCACAACAGGTGAAACGACCCAGTACTTC.